The 3 T cell receptor beta chains below were found in one sample sequenced in a study of blood T cell repertoires in COVID-19. Generated by immunoSEQ multiplex PCR, the TCRdb table keeps only in-frame clones and is missing some. The repertoire holds tens of thousands of clones, with 85% as singletons. Sequences were obtained from peripheral blood. The source of these receptors is a man between 65 and 85 years old with acute or convalescent COVID-19.

The chain combines TRBV7-6 with TRBJ2-2, with 8 bases aligning to TRBD2. J gave up 6 bases and V 0 bases, and 6 bases lay outside the gene matches. Germline values: CDR1 SGHVS, CDR2 FNYEAQ. This CDR3 is 16 amino acids long. This CDR3 is CASSLARGGLAGELFF. The CDR3 bases are TGTGCCAGCAGCTTAGCACGGGGGGGCCTTGCCGGGGAGCTGTTTTTT.

The rearrangement uses TRBV6-5 and TRBJ2-7; 7 nucleotides line up with TRBD1. CDR3 length: 14 residues. V lost 7 bases to trimming and J lost 6 bases; unmatched junction nucleotides: 12. Germline-derived CDR1 and CDR2 are MNHEY and SVGAGI. The CDR3 region is CASMIPETGAEQYF. CDR3 bases: TGTGCCAGCATGATCCCCGAAACAGGGGCCGAGCAGTACTTC.

The chain couples TRBV5-5 to TRBJ1-4; D perhaps matches TRBD1 (5 bases). CDR1 and CDR2 (germline): SGHKS, YYEKEE (reference sequence). Deletions cut 4 bases from V and 4 bases from J, with 11 bases between. CDR3 length: 14 amino acids. This CDR3 is CASSPGGSNEKLFF. CDR3 coding DNA: TGTGCCAGCAGCCCCGGGGGGAGTAATGAAAAACTGTTTTTT.